The 27 T cell receptor beta chains presented below share a single source sample, sequenced in a study of shared clonotypes between healthy human individuals. Data came from immunoSEQ multiplex PCR; TCRdb stores just in-frame clones and leaves some out. The table has some 1,400,000 clones, about 96% seen once. The sequenced sample consisted of naive CD4+ T cells sorted from blood. Subset noted: CD45RA+ positively selected. These receptors originate from a man aged 25-40 years in good health.

The genes are TRBV5-1 and TRBJ2-5; 11 bases are shared with TRBD1. Germline V lookup: CDR1 SGHRS, CDR2 YFSETQ. CDR3 length equals 14 residues. The V segment lost 5 bases and the J segment 5 bases; nucleotides outside the gene matches: 5. CDR3 sequence: CASSGQGAGETQYF. The CDR3 DNA reads as TGCGCCAGCAGTGGACAGGGGGCTGGGGAGACCCAGTACTTC. Drawing the rest from reference TRBV5-1 and TRBJ2-5, the complete variable domain is KAGVTQTPRYLIKTRGQQVTLSCSPISGHRSVSWYQQTPGQGLQFLFEYFSETQRNKGNFPGRFSGRQFSNSRSEMNVSTLELGDSALYLCASSGQGAGETQYFGPGTRLLVL.

The V call is TRBV10-2, the J call TRBJ2-1; D remains unclear. The CDR3 is made up of 12 amino acids. V lost 8 bases to trimming and J lost 2 bases, with 7 bases between them. Per germline, CDR1 WSHSY and CDR2 SAAADI. The CDR3 region has the DNA TGCGCCAGCGGTTGGGCCTACAATGAGCAGTTCTTC. Protein product: CASGWAYNEQFF.

The rearrangement links TRBV10-3 to TRBJ2-1; D uncertain. V was clipped by 0 bases and J by 9 bases, with 9 bases between them. Germline V CDR1 and CDR2: ENHRY, SYGVKD. The CDR3 covers 13 residues. CDR3 coding DNA: TGTGCCATCAGTGAGTCGCCCGTAGGTGAGCAGTTCTTC. This sequence encodes CAISESPVGEQFF.

The V gene is TRBV18, the J gene TRBJ2-7, with 7 bases matching TRBD2. J lost 3 bases, V lost 3 bases, and 11 bases had no gene match. The CDR3 is 16 amino acids. Germline V CDR1 and CDR2: KGHSH, LQKENI. As DNA, the CDR3 is TGTGCCAGCTCACCGATCGAGTCTAGCGGTTTCTACGAGCAGTACTTC. Translation: CASSPIESSGFYEQYF.

V usage is TRBV10-3 and J usage is TRBJ1-2; D gene uncertain. The ends were cut back, 0 bases at V and 0 bases at J, with 5 bases in the middle. The CDR3 runs to 14 residues. The V gene's germline CDR1 is ENHRY and CDR2 SYGVKD. The CDR3 protein is CAISESQTNYGYTF. Written as DNA, the CDR3 is TGTGCCATCAGTGAGTCTCAAACTAACTATGGCTACACCTTC.

The CDR3, as DNA: TGTGCCAGCAGTGTCGGACAGGGTCTTTCCTACGAGCAGTACTTC. Translation: CASSVGQGLSYEQYF. The rearrangement uses TRBV28 and TRBJ2-7, with TRBD1 matching 8 bases. In germline, CDR1 is MDHEN, CDR2 SYDVKM. V shed 5 bases, J shed 1 base, and the junction held 7 bases outside the gene matches. The CDR3 has 15 residues.

The chain combines TRBV9 with TRBJ2-5, with D perhaps assigned TRBD1 or TRBD2 (5 bases each). Trimming stripped 1 base from V and 2 bases from J, with 12 bases between. CDR1 is SGDLS, CDR2 YYNGEE, per germline. The CDR3 runs 15 residues. Here the CDR3 DNA reads TGTGCCAGCAGCGTAACCGGGACCACTCAAGAGACCCAGTACTTC. This translates into CASSVTGTTQETQYF.

This rearrangement joins TRBV2 to TRBJ1-5; D might be TRBD1 (5 bases). The germline V gene encodes CDR1 SNHLY and CDR2 FYNNEI. Trimming shortened V by 6 bases and J by 1 base, and 13 bases separated the two germline ends. The length of the CDR3 is 15 residues. The CDR3 DNA is TGTGCCAGCAGCCCCGGACACCTAAGCAATCAGCCCCAGCATTTT. It is translated as CASSPGHLSNQPQHF.

The chain is built from TRBV29-1 and TRBJ1-3; unclear D gene. The germline CDR1 and CDR2 sequences are SQVTM and ANQGSEA. V dropped 4 bases and J dropped 0 bases, with 7 bases sitting between them. The CDR3 loop spans 13 amino acids. The CDR3 protein is CSVAQSSGNTIYF. Written as DNA, the CDR3 is TGCAGCGTTGCCCAGAGCTCTGGAAACACCATATATTTT. Looking up the rest from reference TRBV29-1 and TRBJ1-3 gives the full variable domain: SAVISQKPSRDICQRGTSLTIQCQVDSQVTMMFWYRQQPGQSLTLIATANQGSEATYESGFVIDKFPISRPNLTFSTLTVSNMSPEDSSIYLCSVAQSSGNTIYFGEGSWLTVV.

This rearrangement joins TRBV4-3 to TRBJ1-1; a weak D match, TRBD1 (5 bases). The CDR3 sequence is 14 residues long. From germline, CDR1 is LGHNA and CDR2 YSLEER. Trimming stripped 2 bases from V and 4 bases from J, with 11 bases between. The CDR3 DNA reads TGCGCCAGCAGCCAAAGCACAGGACGCACTGAAGCTTTCTTT. Amino acids: CASSQSTGRTEAFF.

V gene TRBV2 combines with J gene TRBJ2-7; 9 bases agree with TRBD1. J was trimmed by 2 bases and V by 2 bases; bases with no gene match: 19. This CDR3 has 20 residues. CDR1 is SNHLY and CDR2 is FYNNEI in the germline V gene. The CDR3 sequence is CASSEPTGTGPASVAYEQYF. CDR3 DNA: TGTGCCAGCAGTGAACCAACCGGGACAGGGCCCGCCAGCGTCGCCTACGAGCAGTACTTC.

The chain carries TRBV6-1 and TRBJ2-7; TRBD1 matches at 7 bases. Trimming removed 6 bases from V and 3 bases from J; junction bases left unmatched: 2. Germline-derived CDR1 and CDR2 are MNHNS and SASEGT. CDR3 length equals 12 residues. CDR3 sequence reads: CASSRDSYEQYF. Written as DNA, the CDR3 is TGTGCCAGCAGCCGGGACAGCTACGAGCAGTACTTC.

The gene calls are TRBV18 and TRBJ2-4; D remains ambiguous. From germline, CDR1 is KGHSH and CDR2 LQKENI. This CDR3 has 11 residues. Trimming shortened V by 5 bases and J by 5 bases, and 4 bases separated the two germline ends. CDR3 in DNA: TGTGCCAGCTCATCAGAAAACATTCAGTACTTC. Encoded protein: CASSSENIQYF. Variable domain in full (rest from reference TRBV18 and TRBJ2-4): NAGVMQNPRHLVRRRGQEARLRCSPMKGHSHVYWYRQLPEEGLKFMVYLQKENIIDESGMPKERFSAEFPKEGPSILRIQQVVRGDSAAYFCASSSENIQYFGAGTRLSVL.

The chain carries TRBV15 and TRBJ2-2, with unresolved D. The CDR3 is 14 residues long. Trimming left V 0 bases short and J 3 bases short, with 5 bases between. Per the germline V gene, CDR1 is LNHNV and CDR2 is YYDKDF (reference sequence). The CDR3 is CATSRDKYTGELFF. Here the CDR3 DNA reads TGTGCCACCAGCAGAGACAAGTACACCGGGGAGCTGTTTTTT.

This chain links TRBV7-6 with TRBJ2-2; TRBD1 matches 9 bases. V lost 5 bases, J lost 1 base, and 8 bases stayed unmatched. Germline assignment: CDR1 SGHVS and CDR2 FNYEAQ. The CDR3 spans 17 residues. This chain's CDR3 is CASSGRDREGNTGELFF. The CDR3, as DNA: TGTGCCAGCAGCGGGCGGGACAGGGAGGGGAACACCGGGGAGCTGTTTTTT.

The genes are TRBV27 and TRBJ2-3; D is unresolved. The V gene lost 3 bases and the J gene lost 0 bases, with 10 bases spanning the gap. The CDR3 loop spans 15 amino acids. The germline gives CDR1 MNHEY, CDR2 SMNVEV (reference sequence). The CDR3 loop is CASSFRTSSTDTQYF. Here the CDR3 DNA reads TGTGCCAGCAGTTTTAGAACGTCTAGCACAGATACGCAGTATTTT.

The J gene is TRBJ1-2, the V gene TRBV19; no firm D call. The V end was cut by 1 base, the J end by 4 bases, with 13 bases between. The CDR3 spans 15 residues. Germline V gene lookup returns CDR1 LNHDA and CDR2 SQIVND (reference sequence). CDR3 nucleotide sequence: TGTGCCAGTAGTATAGGCCCCGGGATCGGCTATGGCTACACCTTC. Protein: CASSIGPGIGYGYTF. Variable domain in full (rest from reference TRBV19 and TRBJ1-2): DGGITQSPKYLFRKEGQNVTLSCEQNLNHDAMYWYRQDPGQGLRLIYYSQIVNDFQKGDIAEGYSVSREKKESFPLTVTSAQKNPTAFYLCASSIGPGIGYGYTFGSGTRLTVV.

This chain links TRBV15 with TRBJ2-3; weak D call: TRBD1 (5 bases). V lost 6 bases and J lost 5, with 9 bases in between. Germline assignment: CDR1 LNHNV and CDR2 YYDKDF (reference sequence). CDR3 length: 12 amino acids. In nucleotides, the CDR3 is TGTGCCACCAGGAAAACAGGAGATACGCAGTATTTT. Amino acids: CATRKTGDTQYF. The full variable domain, in which reference TRBV15 and TRBJ2-3 provide the parts outside the CDR3, is DAMVIQNPRYQVTQFGKPVTLSCSQTLNHNVMYWYQQKSSQAPKLLFHYYDKDFNNEADTPDNFQSRRPNTSFCFLDIRSPGLGDTAMYLCATRKTGDTQYFGPGTRLTVL.

The genes are TRBV14 and TRBJ1-4; D possibly corresponds to TRBD1 (5 bases). CDR1 and CDR2 from the germline V gene are SGHDN and FVKESK. The CDR3 length is 15 residues. The V gene lost 4 bases and the J gene lost 0 bases, with 9 bases spanning the gap. This CDR3 is CASSRDRSTNEKLFF. The CDR3, as DNA: TGTGCCAGCAGCCGAGACAGATCAACTAATGAAAAACTGTTTTTT.

The DNA for the CDR3 is TGTGCCAGCAGTGAAAGATGGGACGAGCAGTACTTC. Translation gives CASSERWDEQYF. The chain links TRBV2 to TRBJ2-7; D remains unclear. This CDR3 comprises 12 residues. Trimming left V 2 bases short and J 5 bases short, with 7 bases between. Germline V gene data show CDR1 as SNHLY and CDR2 as FYNNEI.

This clone was observed once. The chain carries TRBV28 and TRBJ1-1, with D possibly matching TRBD1 (5 bases). Per germline, CDR1 MDHEN and CDR2 SYDVKM. Trimming took off 11 bases at V and 6 bases at J, with 19 bases between the two ends. The CDR3 runs to 13 residues. This CDR3 is CASRGAAKPEAFF. DNA for the CDR3: TGTGCCTCCCGAGGGGCGGCTAAACCTGAAGCTTTCTTT.

V is TRBV7-2 and J is TRBJ2-5; 7 bases match TRBD1. Germline-derived CDR1 and CDR2 are SGHTA and FQGNSA. The CDR3 covers 14 residues. With 5 bases clipped from V and 2 bases from J, the junction kept 5 bases outside the gene matches. This CDR3 is CASSVGQPQETQYF. Here the CDR3 DNA reads TGTGCCAGCAGCGTGGGACAGCCTCAAGAGACCCAGTACTTC.

This chain uses TRBV5-4 with TRBJ2-3; 8 bases agree with TRBD2. Germline values: CDR1 SGHNT, CDR2 YYREEE (reference sequence). V was pared by 4 bases and J by 3 bases, with 10 bases of the junction left unmatched. This CDR3 is built from 16 residues. CDR3 bases: TGTGCCAGCAGCCACTTACTTAGCGGGACAACAGATACGCAGTATTTT. Amino acid sequence: CASSHLLSGTTDTQYF.

V is TRBV29-1 and J is TRBJ1-5; 7 bases align to TRBD1. Germline V CDR1 and CDR2: SQVTM, ANQGSEA. V lost 4 bases to trimming and J lost 0 bases; unmatched junction nucleotides: 3. This CDR3 comprises 14 residues. CDR3 nucleotides: TGCAGCGTTGCTGGGGACAGTAGCAATCAGCCCCAGCATTTT. It translates to CSVAGDSSNQPQHF. Using reference TRBV29-1 and TRBJ1-5 for the parts outside the CDR3, the full variable domain is SAVISQKPSRDICQRGTSLTIQCQVDSQVTMMFWYRQQPGQSLTLIATANQGSEATYESGFVIDKFPISRPNLTFSTLTVSNMSPEDSSIYLCSVAGDSSNQPQHFGDGTRLSIL.

J is TRBJ1-4 and V is TRBV29-1; 7 nucleotides match TRBD1. CDR1 SQVTM and CDR2 ANQGSEA come from the germline V gene. CDR3 length equals 13 residues. V gave up 5 bases and J gave up 8 bases; unmatched junction bases: 8. The CDR3 protein is CSVRRQGGEKLFF. CDR3 sequence (DNA): TGCAGCGTTCGTCGACAGGGTGGGGAAAAACTGTTTTTT.

The chain carries TRBV7-9 and TRBJ2-7; D might be TRBD1 (6 bases). Germline V gene lookup returns CDR1 SEHNR and CDR2 FQNEAQ (reference sequence). The V end lost 5 bases, the J end lost 3 bases, and 17 bases lay between the germline ends. The CDR3 is 15 amino acids. CDR3 residues: CASSPKGGRYYEQYF. The CDR3 DNA reads as TGTGCCAGCAGCCCAAAAGGGGGAAGATACTACGAGCAGTACTTC.

With regard to this clone: Relative to the germline gene, one junction end is altered; a read error may explain this. The chain is built from TRBV9 and TRBJ2-2, with D tentatively TRBD2 (7 bases). This CDR3 is built from 15 residues. Germline lookup yields CDR1 SGDLS and CDR2 YYNGEE. Here the CDR3 DNA reads TGTGCCAGCAGCGCACAGGGAGGGGACACCGGGGAGCTGCTTTTT. Translating it yields CASSAQGGDTGELLF.